This TCR beta chain comes out of a study of CD8+ T cells in alopecia areata. Overall study: Tofacitinib therapy lasting 6 to 18 months was followed by 6 months off drug.

Unmatched junction bases numbered 6, after V lost 4 bases and J lost 4 bases. CDR3 length equals 15 residues. The germline V gene encodes CDR1 SEHNR and CDR2 FQNEAQ (reference sequence). The treatment denotes: oral pan-JAK inhibitor, 5-10 mg twice daily. This clone was seen a few times. RNA was extracted and reverse transcribed into cDNA as the sequencing template. Generated by immunoSEQ multiplex PCR, the TCRdb table keeps only in-frame clones and is missing some. The profile shows about 190,000 clones, approximately 56% of them singletons. The sequence came from a human donor with alopecia areata. The chain is built from TRBV7-9 and TRBJ2-1; 8 bases are shared with TRBD1. Material: CD4+ T cells sorted from blood, obtained at week 4, from a patient treated with tofacitinib. The CDR3 bases are TGTGCCAGCAGCTCGAGACAGGGGATGTACAATGAGCAGTTCTTC. It specifies CASSSRQGMYNEQFF.